This T cell receptor beta chain comes out of a study of T cells in Graves' hyperthyroidism and ophthalmopathy. Study background: Blood from the periphery was taken at initial diagnosis, before any treatment. General study points: Using 13 V-J features, a model discriminated ophthalmopathy from stable hyperthyroidism.

V trimming: 3 bases; J trimming: 4 bases; junction bases outside the gene matches: 11. The CDR3 length is 16 residues. This clonotype was observed many times. Its antigen is unknown. The investigators amplified TCR beta CDR3 regions from RNA transcripts. Carried out on the TCR CDR3, a first-round RT-PCR used the HTBI primer set. A single record per CDR3 protein comes from TCRdb applying MiXCR to the multiplex PCR reads. The table lists about 640,000 distinct CDR3 sequences, 14% of them singletons, with about 12% in the top ten. This rearrangement joins TRBV12-3 or TRBV12-4 to TRBJ2-5; the match to TRBD2 covers 7 bases. This TCR was sampled from a woman in her fifties or sixties with Graves' ophthalmopathy. Sequenced sample: blood. CDR3 amino acids: CASSLTETSAVETQYF. The DNA of the CDR3 is TGTGCCAGCAGTTTGACCGAAACTAGCGCTGTAGAGACCCAGTACTTC.